This is a list of T cell receptor beta chains from one sample in a study of T cells in Graves' hyperthyroidism and ophthalmopathy. A single record per CDR3 protein comes from TCRdb applying MiXCR to the multiplex PCR reads. This table holds approximately 530,000 distinct CDR3 sequences, 15% to 20% found once. Sequencing input: blood. The receptors come from a man between 40 and 49 years old with Graves' ophthalmopathy. The CDR3 runs from the conserved cysteine through the conserved F or W. The order of the fields is D gene, V gene, clone size, J gene, CDR3 DNA, CDR3 protein. A D gene is named only where the DNA matches it firmly. Clone size is not always given. Where it is, it says once, few, many or a class for expanded clones.

D: TRBD1
V: TRBV6-1
size: NA
J: TRBJ1-1
DNA: TGTGCCAGCAGTCAGGACAGGGGGGCTTTCTTT
CDR3: CASSQDRGAFF

D: TRBD1
V: TRBV28
size: few
J: TRBJ1-3
DNA: TGTGCCAGCAGTAACTCCGGGACAGGGGGCACCATATATTTT
CDR3: CASSNSGTGGTIYF

D: TRBD2
V: TRBV13
size: NA
J: TRBJ2-7
DNA: TGTGCCAGCAGCTTAGGACCGGGGGGACCCACCTACGAGCAGTACTTC
CDR3: CASSLGPGGPTYEQYF

D: NA
V: TRBV20-1
size: NA
J: TRBJ2-7
DNA: TGCAGTGCTAGAGATGGGGCAGGGAGCTCCTACGAGCAGTACTTC
CDR3: CSARDGAGSSYEQYF

D: TRBD1
V: TRBV12-5
size: many
J: TRBJ2-6
DNA: TGTGCTAGTGGTTTTCTGGACAGGGGGACTGGGGCCAACGTCCTGACTTTC
CDR3: CASGFLDRGTGANVLTF

D: TRBD2
V: TRBV6-2/TRBV6-3
size: many
J: TRBJ2-1
DNA: TGTGCCAGCAGTAGCCAGCGGGAGTACGTTAAGCGCAATGAGCAGTTCTTC
CDR3: CASSSQREYVKRNEQFF

D: NA
V: TRBV28
size: few
J: TRBJ1-2
DNA: TGTGCCAGCAGTCCCCCCCGACGGGGATATGGCTACACCTTC
CDR3: CASSPPRRGYGYTF

D: TRBD1
V: TRBV10-2
size: NA
J: TRBJ1-5
DNA: TGCGCCAGCAGTGACCCGACAGGGAACCAGCCCCAGCATTTT
CDR3: CASSDPTGNQPQHF

D: NA
V: TRBV12-3/TRBV12-4
size: NA
J: TRBJ2-3
DNA: TGTGCCACCAGTGAGTCCCCCACAGATACGCAGTATTTT
CDR3: CATSESPTDTQYF

D: NA
V: TRBV5-5
size: few
J: TRBJ1-5
DNA: TGTGCCAGCAGCTCCCCAGGAATCCCCCAGCATTTT
CDR3: CASSSPGIPQHF

D: NA
V: TRBV2
size: few
J: TRBJ1-5
DNA: TGTGCCAGTGGGAGGGGGGGCGGCCAGCCCCAGCATTTT
CDR3: CASGRGGGQPQHF

D: NA
V: TRBV2
size: many
J: TRBJ2-1
DNA: TGTGCCAGCAGGACGGACCAACGCAATGAGCAGTTCTTC
CDR3: CASRTDQRNEQFF

D: TRBD2
V: TRBV6-1
size: many
J: TRBJ2-2
DNA: TGTGCCAGCAGCGGTCTGACTAGCGGGAGGGCAGGCACCGGGGAGCTGTTTTTT
CDR3: CASSGLTSGRAGTGELFF

D: NA
V: TRBV20-1
size: few
J: TRBJ2-1
DNA: TGCAGTGCTGAAGGGCAGGCCTCCTACAATGAGCAGTTCTTC
CDR3: CSAEGQASYNEQFF

D: TRBD1
V: TRBV7-3
size: NA
J: TRBJ2-5
DNA: TGTGCCAGCAGCTCGACAGGGCAGCGAGAGACCCAGTACTTC
CDR3: CASSSTGQRETQYF

D: TRBD2
V: TRBV5-4
size: few
J: TRBJ2-7
DNA: TGTGCCAGCAGCTTGAAGCGGGAGAAACCGAACTACGAGCAGTACTTC
CDR3: CASSLKREKPNYEQYF

D: NA
V: TRBV27
size: NA
J: TRBJ1-1
DNA: TGTGCCAGCACCCCAGGGGTACGGAGCACTGAAGCTTTCTTT
CDR3: CASTPGVRSTEAFF

D: NA
V: TRBV6-2/TRBV6-3
size: NA
J: TRBJ2-7
DNA: TGTGCCAGCAGTTCCGTAAGGCAGGGACCTTACGAGCAGTACTTC
CDR3: CASSSVRQGPYEQYF

D: NA
V: TRBV2
size: many
J: TRBJ1-4
DNA: TGTGCCAGCAGTGAATTCCGAGATGAAAAACTGTTTTTT
CDR3: CASSEFRDEKLFF

D: NA
V: TRBV20-1
size: few
J: TRBJ1-5
DNA: TGCAGTGCTAGAGACCTCACCCAAGGGGGATTGCAGCCCCAGCATTTT
CDR3: CSARDLTQGGLQPQHF

D: NA
V: TRBV28
size: few
J: TRBJ1-1
DNA: TGTGCCAGCACCCTCCGGGACACTGAAGCTTTCTTT
CDR3: CASTLRDTEAFF

D: NA
V: TRBV11-2
size: many
J: TRBJ2-7
DNA: TGTGCCAGCAGCCCCACCTCCACGGGGTACTACGAGCAGTACTTC
CDR3: CASSPTSTGYYEQYF

D: NA
V: TRBV29-1
size: NA
J: TRBJ2-1
DNA: TGCAGCGTTGTGTCCTACAATGAGCAGTTCTTC
CDR3: CSVVSYNEQFF

D: NA
V: TRBV12-3/TRBV12-4
size: many
J: TRBJ2-7
DNA: TGTGCCAGCAGTTTATTCGGGAGCGAGCAGTACTTC
CDR3: CASSLFGSEQYF

D: NA
V: TRBV20-1
size: NA
J: TRBJ2-2
DNA: TGCAGTGCGCTGGGGAACCTCGGGGAGCTGTTTTTT
CDR3: CSALGNLGELFF

D: TRBD1
V: TRBV6-1
size: NA
J: TRBJ1-1
DNA: TGTGCCAGCAGTCCAGGGGGCGCCGGAACTGAAGCTTTCTTT
CDR3: CASSPGGAGTEAFF

D: NA
V: TRBV3-1
size: few
J: TRBJ2-7
DNA: TGTGCCAGCAGCCTCCGGACCATGGGCTACGAGCAGTACTTC
CDR3: CASSLRTMGYEQYF

D: NA
V: TRBV7-8
size: many
J: TRBJ1-4
DNA: TGTGCCAGCAGCTCCCAATTACAGTCGCGAGAAAAACTGTTTTTT
CDR3: CASSSQLQSREKLFF

D: TRBD2
V: TRBV6-2/TRBV6-3
size: many
J: TRBJ2-3
DNA: TGTGCCAGCAGTTCACGAGGACTAGCGGGAGTATGGAGCACAGATACGCAGTATTTT
CDR3: CASSSRGLAGVWSTDTQYF

D: TRBD2
V: TRBV28
size: few
J: TRBJ2-3
DNA: TGTGCCACCAGACTAGCCAGCACAGATACGCAGTATTTT
CDR3: CATRLASTDTQYF

D: NA
V: TRBV13
size: few
J: TRBJ1-1
DNA: TGTGCCAGCAGCTCTCTCTTACAGGGTAATGAAGCTTTCTTT
CDR3: CASSSLLQGNEAFF

D: TRBD2
V: TRBV18
size: few
J: TRBJ2-1
DNA: TGTGCCAGCTCACCAGGGACTAGAACATACAATGAGCAGTTCTTC
CDR3: CASSPGTRTYNEQFF

D: NA
V: TRBV18
size: many
J: TRBJ1-1
DNA: TGTGCCAGCACGAACCGCGGACAGAACACTGAAGCTTTCTTT
CDR3: CASTNRGQNTEAFF

D: TRBD1
V: TRBV12-3/TRBV12-4
size: many
J: TRBJ2-3
DNA: TGTGCCAGCAGCCCTATTCGGGGGACAGGGAAAGATACGCAGTATTTT
CDR3: CASSPIRGTGKDTQYF

D: NA
V: TRBV7-9
size: many
J: TRBJ1-4
DNA: TGTGCCAGCAGCTTGGGGGGGCACAATGAAAAACTGTTTTTT
CDR3: CASSLGGHNEKLFF

D: NA
V: TRBV20-1
size: few
J: TRBJ1-3
DNA: TGCAGTGCTAGGACAGGCCCTGGAAACACCATATATTTT
CDR3: CSARTGPGNTIYF

D: NA
V: TRBV7-3
size: NA
J: TRBJ2-5
DNA: TGTGCCAGCAGCTTAGATCCCAGGGAGACCCAGTACTTC
CDR3: CASSLDPRETQYF

D: NA
V: TRBV4-2
size: many
J: TRBJ1-1
DNA: TGTGCCAGCAGCCAAGGCGACCGAAACACTGAAGCTTTCTTT
CDR3: CASSQGDRNTEAFF

D: NA
V: TRBV3-1
size: many
J: TRBJ2-2
DNA: TGTGCCAGCAGCCAAGTGAGTCCAACGAACACCGGGGAGCTGTTTTTT
CDR3: CASSQVSPTNTGELFF

D: NA
V: TRBV7-6
size: many
J: TRBJ1-1
DNA: TGTGCCAGCAGCTTAGTGGCGGACACTGAAGCTTTCTTT
CDR3: CASSLVADTEAFF

D: NA
V: TRBV3-1
size: few
J: TRBJ2-3
DNA: TGTGCCAGCAGCCAAACTAACGGCCCAGATACGCAGTATTTT
CDR3: CASSQTNGPDTQYF

D: NA
V: TRBV7-9
size: NA
J: TRBJ2-7
DNA: TGTGCCAGCAGCCCAATACAGGCCTACGAGCAGTACTTC
CDR3: CASSPIQAYEQYF

D: NA
V: TRBV18
size: many
J: TRBJ2-7
DNA: TGTGCCAGCTCACCACCGGCCGCGCCGCCCTACGAGCAGTACTTC
CDR3: CASSPPAAPPYEQYF

D: NA
V: TRBV20-1
size: NA
J: TRBJ2-1
DNA: TGCAGTGCTTTCAGCTGGTTCGAGAATGAGCAGTTCTTC
CDR3: CSAFSWFENEQFF

D: NA
V: TRBV27
size: many
J: TRBJ1-2
DNA: TGTGCCAGCAGTGTCACAGGGAGCGAGATCTTCTATGGCTACACCTTC
CDR3: CASSVTGSEIFYGYTF

D: TRBD1
V: TRBV2
size: many
J: TRBJ1-4
DNA: TGTGCCAGCCTCCGGGACAGGAATGAAAAACTGTTTTTT
CDR3: CASLRDRNEKLFF

D: NA
V: TRBV7-9
size: NA
J: TRBJ2-6
DNA: TGTGCCAGCACGGCAGGCCCAACCAACGTCCTGACTTTC
CDR3: CASTAGPTNVLTF

D: TRBD1
V: TRBV5-1
size: NA
J: TRBJ1-1
DNA: TGCGCCAGCAGCTGGGGATACAGGGGGAACACTGAAGCTTTCTTT
CDR3: CASSWGYRGNTEAFF

D: TRBD2
V: TRBV20-1
size: few
J: TRBJ2-1
DNA: TGCAGTGCTAGAGATACCGGGACTAGCCTGCATGAGCAGTTCTTC
CDR3: CSARDTGTSLHEQFF

D: TRBD2
V: TRBV7-2
size: NA
J: TRBJ2-1
DNA: TGTGCCAGCAGCACACGGACTGGAGCGGGAGAATCCTACAATGAGCAGTTCTTC
CDR3: CASSTRTGAGESYNEQFF

D: TRBD1
V: TRBV6-2/TRBV6-3
size: NA
J: TRBJ1-5
DNA: TGTGCCAGCACCTACCGGGACAGAAATCAGCCCCAGCATTTT
CDR3: CASTYRDRNQPQHF

D: NA
V: TRBV7-9
size: few
J: TRBJ2-7
DNA: TGTGCCAGCAGTGGCACAGGCTATTTCTACGAGCAGTACTTC
CDR3: CASSGTGYFYEQYF

D: NA
V: TRBV6-1
size: few
J: TRBJ1-1
DNA: TGTGCCAGCAGTTCGGCCGATGCCATGAACACTGAAGCTTTCTTT
CDR3: CASSSADAMNTEAFF

D: NA
V: TRBV20-1
size: few
J: TRBJ2-1
DNA: TGCAGCACAGGGAGGGGGAATGAGCAGTTCTTC
CDR3: CSTGRGNEQFF

D: NA
V: TRBV24-1
size: many
J: TRBJ2-1
DNA: TGTGCCACCAGTGATCTAACAAACGGACCTCGCAATGAGCAGTTCTTC
CDR3: CATSDLTNGPRNEQFF

D: TRBD1
V: TRBV5-1
size: few
J: TRBJ2-1
DNA: TGCGCCAGCAGCTCCCCTTGGGACAGGGACTACAATGAGCAGTTCTTC
CDR3: CASSSPWDRDYNEQFF

D: NA
V: TRBV13
size: NA
J: TRBJ1-2
DNA: TGTGCCACCGAAAGGCAGGGCAGCGACTATGGCTACACCTTC
CDR3: CATERQGSDYGYTF

D: NA
V: TRBV20-1
size: many
J: TRBJ1-1
DNA: TGCAGTGCTAGAGATCGGTTTGAAGCTTTCTTT
CDR3: CSARDRFEAFF